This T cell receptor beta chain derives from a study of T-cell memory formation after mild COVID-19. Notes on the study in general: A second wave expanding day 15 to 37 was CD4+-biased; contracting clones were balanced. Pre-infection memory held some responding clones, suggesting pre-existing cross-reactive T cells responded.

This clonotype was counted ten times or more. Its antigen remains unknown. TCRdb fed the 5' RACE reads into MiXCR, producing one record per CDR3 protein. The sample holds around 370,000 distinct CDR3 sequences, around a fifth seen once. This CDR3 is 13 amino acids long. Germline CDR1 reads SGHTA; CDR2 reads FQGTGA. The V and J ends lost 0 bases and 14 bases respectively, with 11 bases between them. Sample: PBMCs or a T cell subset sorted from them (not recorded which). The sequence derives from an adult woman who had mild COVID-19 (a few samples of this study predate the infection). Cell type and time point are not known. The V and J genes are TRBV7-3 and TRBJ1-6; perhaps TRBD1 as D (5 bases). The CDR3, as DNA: TGTGCCAGCAGCTTAACCCCTGGGGGGTCCCTCCACTTT. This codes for CASSLTPGGSLHF.